This T cell receptor beta chain was obtained from a study of T cells in Graves' hyperthyroidism and ophthalmopathy. This CDR3 comprises 15 residues. CDR1 SGDLS and CDR2 YYNGEE come from the germline V gene. V lost 4 bases, J lost 4 bases, and 15 bases lay in between. The hyperthyroidism was newly diagnosed and had lasted under 2 months; the patients were aged 18 to 65. Patients having uncontrolled infection, another autoimmune disease, pregnancy or lactation were not included. The table lists this clonotype with a few counts. TCR beta CDR3 sequences were amplified from RNA transcripts. Primed by the HTBI set, a first-round RT-PCR was run on the TCR CDR3. TCRdb re-called the multiplex PCR reads with MiXCR, one entry per CDR3 protein. Seen here are 300,000 to 400,000 distinct CDR3 sequences, approximately 13% observed once, and the top ten hold approximately 23%.

Sequencing was performed on blood. The sequence was collected from a woman under 40 with Graves' hyperthyroidism. V and J are TRBV9 and TRBJ2-1, with D perhaps matching TRBD1 or TRBD2 (5 bases each). In DNA form, the CDR3 reads TGTGCCAGCAGCCGTACCGGGACGGTGTACAATGAGCAGTTCTTC. Translated, it gives CASSRTGTVYNEQFF.